This T cell receptor beta chain was identified during a study of T cell repertoires in cytomegalovirus infection. General study points: Ex vivo, HLA-C-restricted CMV-specific TCR beta clonotypes prevailed over the rest of the response.

Per the germline V gene, CDR1 is SEHNR and CDR2 is FQNEAQ (reference sequence). The CDR3 has 15 residues. V gave up 5 bases and J gave up 1 base, with 14 bases separating them. TCRdb passed the reads through MiXCR, listing each CDR3 protein once. The data hold approximately 200,000 distinct CDR3 sequences, with approximately 22% observed a single time. Notes on this clonotype: The target antigen is unknown.

The chain couples TRBV7-9 to TRBJ1-1; possibly TRBD1 for D (6 bases). This clonotype originated in a human donor in good health (CMV status not recorded). Some clones in this sample may be carry-over from other donors' samples. Sequencing was done on a sample of CD8+ T cells from PBMCs. This chain's CDR3 is CASSESTGQNTEAFF. DNA of the CDR3: TGTGCCAGCAGCGAGAGTACGGGACAGAACACTGAAGCTTTCTTT.